These 28 T cell receptor beta chains came from one sample sequenced in a study of cytomegalovirus exposure and HLA in healthy donors. A multiplex PCR was run with 60 Vbeta primers and 13 Jbeta primers. TCRdb's copy holds only in-frame clones and misses some; the assay was immunoSEQ multiplex PCR. The sample has tens of thousands of clones, approximately 70% seen once. The sample comprised PBMCs. These TCRs come from a man in his sixties in good health and CMV-seropositive.

The V call is TRBV21-1, the J call TRBJ2-3; TRBD1 is the table's D call and was not checked against the DNA. TRBV21-1 is labeled a pseudogene. This CDR3 has 17 amino acids. The CDR3 DNA sequence: TGTGCCAGCAGCAAAGAGGTCCGAGACAGGCGTGGAAATACGCAGTATTTT. Protein sequence: CASSKEVRDRRGNTQYF.

The genes are TRBV18 and TRBJ1-2; the match to TRBD1 covers 10 bases. This CDR3 region has 15 residues. V shed 3 bases, J shed 4 bases, and the junction held 5 bases outside the gene matches. Per the germline V gene, CDR1 is KGHSH and CDR2 is LQKENI. CDR3 DNA: TGTGCCAGCTCACCTGGGACAGGGGTAGCCTATGGCTACACCTTC. Its translation: CASSPGTGVAYGYTF.

The V and J genes are TRBV7-2 and TRBJ1-2; 9 nucleotides match TRBD1. The CDR3 contains 14 residues. Germline V gene data show CDR1 as SGHTA and CDR2 as FQGNSA. Trimming at V came to 5 bases and at J to 13 bases, leaving 14 bases not matched to a gene. The CDR3: CASSPTGTGCGGTF. The CDR3 DNA reads TGTGCCAGCAGCCCTACCGGGACAGGGTGCGGAGGCACCTTC.

The chain uses TRBV9 and TRBJ2-7; D possibly corresponds to TRBD1 (6 bases). The V end lost 5 bases, the J end lost 5 bases, and 17 bases lay between the germline ends. This CDR3 spans 14 amino acids. The germline V gene has CDR1 SGDLS and CDR2 YYNGEE. The CDR3 reads CASSLTTGSNEQYF. The CDR3 DNA follows: TGTGCCAGCAGTTTGACCACAGGGTCTAACGAGCAGTACTTC. The whole variable domain, remainder taken from reference TRBV9 and TRBJ2-7, is DSGVTQTPKHLITATGQRVTLRCSPRSGDLSVYWYQQSLDQGLQFLIQYYNGEERAKGNILERFSAQQFPDLHSELNLSSLELGDSALYFCASSLTTGSNEQYFGPGTRLTVT.

The genes are TRBV7-6 and TRBJ1-4; D is unclear. Trimming left V 2 bases short and J 5 bases short, with 6 bases between. The V gene's germline CDR1 is SGHVS and CDR2 FNYEAQ. The CDR3 length is 13 residues. The CDR3 DNA is TGTGCCAGCAGCTTAATACGGAATGAAAAACTGTTTTTT. Translating gives CASSLIRNEKLFF. Full variable domain (outside the CDR3, taken from reference TRBV7-6 and TRBJ1-4): GAGVSQSPRYKVTKRGQDVALRCDPISGHVSLYWYRQALGQGPEFLTYFNYEAQQDKSGLPNDRFSAERPEGSISTLTIQRTEQRDSAMYRCASSLIRNEKLFFGSGTQLSVL.

The chain joins TRBV4-2 to TRBJ2-3; 7 bases map to TRBD1. CDR3 length: 14 residues. V lost 4 bases to trimming and J lost 6 bases; unmatched junction nucleotides: 7. Germline CDR1 LGHNA, CDR2 YNFKEQ. This chain's CDR3 is CASSRDRVWDTQYF. The CDR3 nucleotides are TGTGCCAGCAGCCGAGACAGGGTGTGGGATACGCAGTATTTT.

This clone was counted a few times. This chain's CDR3 is CASSRAGTGIRETQYF. As DNA, the CDR3 is TGTGCCAGCAGCCGAGCCGGGACAGGGATAAGGGAGACCCAGTACTTC. The rearrangement links TRBV14 to TRBJ2-5; TRBD1 agrees at 9 bases. Trimming removed 4 bases from V and 5 bases from J; junction bases left unmatched: 11. The CDR3 runs to 16 residues. Germline-derived CDR1 and CDR2 are SGHDN and FVKESK.

In the case of this clone: The junction does not match germline at one end; this may be a read error. The chain employs TRBV5-4 and TRBJ1-5; 8 nucleotides line up with TRBD1. The CDR3 extends over 17 amino acids. From germline, CDR1 is SGHNT and CDR2 YYREEE (reference sequence). The CDR3 spells CASSQEMMTGGNQPQHF. The CDR3 nucleotides read TGCGCCAGCAGCCAAGAAATGATGACAGGGGGCAATCAGCCCCAGCATTTT.

Points on this clone: Other DNA sequences in this specimen translate into the identical CDR3. In nucleotides, the CDR3 is TGTGCCAGCAGCTTCGGGACACGAACCTACGAGCAGTACTTC. Protein product: CASSFGTRTYEQYF. V usage is TRBV7-2 and J usage is TRBJ2-7, with D possibly TRBD1 on 6 matching bases. V shed 3 bases and J shed 2 bases, with 11 bases lying between them. Germline lookup yields CDR1 SGHTA and CDR2 FQGNSA. The length of the CDR3 is 14 residues.

This clone has more than one count but fewer than ten. The chain is built from TRBV5-1 and TRBJ2-6; possibly TRBD2 for D (6 bases). The CDR3 covers 16 residues. CDR1 SGHRS and CDR2 YFSETQ come from the germline V gene. Trimming left V 4 bases short and J 0 bases short, with 11 bases between. The CDR3 nucleotides are TGCGCCAGCAGCGTCGGGGGTTACTCTGGGGCCAACGTCCTGACTTTC. Protein sequence: CASSVGGYSGANVLTF.

The chain recombines TRBV19 with TRBJ2-1, with 7 bases aligning to TRBD1. The CDR3 extends over 12 amino acids. After removal of 4 bases from V and 11 bases from J, the junction contained 5 bases not matched to a gene. Germline lookup yields CDR1 LNHDA and CDR2 SQIVND (reference sequence). Written as DNA, the CDR3 is TGTGCCAGTAGTAGCAGGGACAGAAAGCAGTTCTTC. This translates into CASSSRDRKQFF.

Here the CDR3 reads CASSSTGGSNQPQHF. The CDR3 DNA is TGCGCCAGCAGCTCAACTGGGGGGAGCAATCAGCCCCAGCATTTT. This chain links TRBV5-1 with TRBJ1-5, with TRBD1 as a possible D gene (5 bases). Trimming removed 3 bases at V and 1 base at J, with 11 bases between. The CDR3 sequence is 15 residues long. Looked up from germline, CDR1 is SGHRS and CDR2 is YFSETQ.

This clone was found a few times. The rearrangement links TRBV29-1 to TRBJ2-3; 13 nucleotides match TRBD2. V lost 4 bases to trimming and J lost 9 bases; unmatched junction nucleotides: 4. Germline V gene data show CDR1 as SQVTM and CDR2 as ANQGSEA. This CDR3 comprises 13 residues. The CDR3 spells CSVGGLAGVTQYF. The CDR3 coding sequence is TGCAGCGTTGGAGGACTAGCGGGAGTAACGCAGTATTTT.

V gene TRBV30 combines with J gene TRBJ1-6; perhaps TRBD1 as D (5 bases). The CDR3 is 14 amino acids. The V end lost 6 bases, the J end lost 4 bases, and 13 bases lay between the germline ends. Germline assignment: CDR1 GTSNPN and CDR2 SVGIG (reference sequence). The CDR3, as DNA: TGTGCCTGTTCCCCGGGGGGGTATAATTCACCCCTCCACTTT. Translation gives CACSPGGYNSPLHF.

The chain is built from TRBV9 and TRBJ2-5; 9 bases map to TRBD1. This CDR3 is built from 14 residues. Per germline, CDR1 SGDLS and CDR2 YYNGEE. Unmatched junction bases numbered 4, after V lost 5 bases and J lost 2 bases. The CDR3 here is CASSSGTGQETQYF. The CDR3 region has the DNA TGTGCCAGCAGTTCCGGGACAGGGCAAGAGACCCAGTACTTC.

The gene calls are TRBV4-2 and TRBJ2-2, with D tentatively TRBD1 (5 bases). V gave up 4 bases and J gave up 7 bases, with 13 bases separating them. The germline V gene encodes CDR1 LGHNA and CDR2 YNFKEQ. The CDR3 sequence is 14 residues long. CDR3 in amino acids: CASSLLRGNGELFF. The CDR3 bases are TGTGCCAGCAGCCTCCTAAGGGGTAACGGGGAGCTGTTTTTT.

The chain uses TRBV7-2 and TRBJ2-3, with D maybe TRBD2 (5 bases). Per the germline V gene, CDR1 is SGHTA and CDR2 is FQGNSA. Trimming stripped 4 bases from V and 4 bases from J, with 9 bases between. The CDR3 totals 13 residues. CDR3 residues: CASSSLAPDTQYF. The CDR3 DNA reads as TGTGCCAGCAGCTCCCTAGCCCCAGATACGCAGTATTTT.

The V call is TRBV6-5, the J call TRBJ1-2, with TRBD1 matching 8 bases. The CDR3 extends over 16 amino acids. Germline V gives CDR1 MNHEY, CDR2 SVGAGI. J gave up 6 bases and V 4 bases, and 13 bases lay outside the gene matches. This CDR3 reads CASSSRDRSFVDGYTF. The CDR3 DNA is TGTGCCAGCAGTTCCCGGGACAGGTCCTTTGTGGATGGCTACACCTTC.

The rearrangement joins TRBV5-6 to TRBJ2-3, with 10 bases that match TRBD2. The CDR3 is made up of 13 amino acids. With 4 bases clipped from V and 6 bases from J, the junction kept 2 bases outside the gene matches. The germline V gene encodes CDR1 SGHDT and CDR2 YYEEEE. In DNA form, the CDR3 reads TGTGCCAGCAGCGCGGGACTAGCGGATACGCAGTATTTT. Its protein product is CASSAGLADTQYF.

The V and J genes are TRBV28 and TRBJ1-5; tentatively, D is TRBD1 (5 bases). Trimming cost V 5 bases and J 4 bases, with 18 bases left between them. CDR3 length: 16 amino acids. CDR1 and CDR2 from the germline V gene are MDHEN and SYDVKM. The CDR3 coding sequence is TGTGCCAGCAGTCCACGATACGACAGCGCGAATCAGCCCCAGCATTTT. It yields the protein CASSPRYDSANQPQHF.

The chain uses TRBV5-1 and TRBJ2-7; D is perhaps TRBD1 (6 bases). Germline-derived CDR1 and CDR2 are SGHRS and YFSETQ. Trimming removed 4 bases at V and 6 bases at J, with 14 bases between. This CDR3 spans 13 amino acids. The CDR3 DNA sequence: TGCGCCAGCAGCCTGGGGTTAGGGGGCGAGCAGTACTTC. Amino acids: CASSLGLGGEQYF.

The V and J genes are TRBV5-5 and TRBJ2-7; 11 positions match TRBD1. The CDR3 sequence is 13 residues long. J lost 3 bases, V lost 6 bases, and 2 bases had no gene match. The V gene's germline CDR1 is SGHKS and CDR2 YYEKEE (reference sequence). CDR3 nucleotides: TGTGCCAGCACCGGGACAGGGGGCTACGAGCAGTACTTC. Its translation is CASTGTGGYEQYF.

This chain links TRBV6-5 with TRBJ1-1, with 7 bases fitting TRBD1. Trimming cost V 0 bases and J 4 bases; bases outside gene matches: 8. This CDR3 contains 16 residues. Per germline, CDR1 MNHEY and CDR2 SVGAGI. This chain's CDR3 is CASSYSGRGLGTEAFF. The DNA of the CDR3 is TGTGCCAGCAGTTACTCGGGAAGGGGGCTCGGCACTGAAGCTTTCTTT.

V usage is TRBV6-5 and J usage is TRBJ1-1, with D perhaps matching TRBD1 (6 bases). Deletions cut 5 bases from V and 5 bases from J, with 18 bases between. Looked up from germline, CDR1 is MNHEY and CDR2 is SVGAGI. The CDR3 sequence is 15 residues long. The chain's CDR3 is CASSIPRGARTEAFF. In DNA form, the CDR3 reads TGTGCCAGCAGTATCCCTCGGGGGGCGCGGACTGAAGCTTTCTTT.

A few counts support this clone. V usage is TRBV28 and J usage is TRBJ2-2; D gene ambiguous. Germline V gene sequence: CDR1 MDHEN, CDR2 SYDVKM. The V and J ends lost 2 bases and 7 bases respectively, with 11 bases between them. The CDR3 is 14 residues long. The CDR3 DNA is TGTGCCAGCAGTTTAGGTCGGTCGGTCGGGGAGCTGTTTTTT. This codes for CASSLGRSVGELFF.

The V and J genes are TRBV6-1 and TRBJ1-4; D might be TRBD1 (6 bases). Germline V lookup: CDR1 MNHNS, CDR2 SASEGT. V lost 3 bases and J 8 bases, leaving 16 bases between the germline ends. The CDR3 is 15 amino acids. The DNA for the CDR3 is TGTGCCAGCAGTGAGCAGACGACAGGAAAAGAAAAACTGTTTTTT. Its protein product is CASSEQTTGKEKLFF.

The chain uses TRBV6-5 and TRBJ2-7, with TRBD2 matching 10 bases. CDR3 length: 14 amino acids. CDR1 is MNHEY and CDR2 is SVGAGI in the germline V gene. V lost 6 bases and J lost 2; bases outside the gene matches: 4. Here the CDR3 reads CASSSGTSAYEQYF. The CDR3 DNA follows: TGTGCCAGCAGCAGCGGGACTAGCGCCTACGAGCAGTACTTC.

The CDR3 nucleotides are TGTGCCAGCACCACCGGGACAGGGGAGACCCAGTACTTC. This codes for CASTTGTGETQYF. This chain joins TRBV6-6 and TRBJ2-5; 9 bases fit TRBD1. Germline CDR1 MNHNY, CDR2 SVGAGI (reference sequence). The CDR3 totals 13 residues. V shed 7 bases, J shed 5 bases, and the junction held 5 bases outside the gene matches.